A single sample gave rise to the 26 T cell receptor beta chains below, sequenced in a study of blood T cell repertoires in COVID-19. TCRdb keeps only in-frame clones here, not all; method: immunoSEQ multiplex PCR. In the table there are under 150,000 clones, around 87% of which are singletons. The sequencing input was peripheral blood. The receptors stem from a man over 45 with acute or convalescent COVID-19.

This clone was detected a few times. The chain has TRBV29-1 and TRBJ1-1, with D hard to call. The CDR3 covers 12 residues. V lost 2 bases, J lost 1 base, and 5 bases lay in between. CDR1 is SQVTM, CDR2 ANQGSEA, per germline. The DNA of the CDR3 is TGCAGCGTTGAACCAGGGAACACTGAAGCTTTCTTT. This translates into CSVEPGNTEAFF.

V gene TRBV5-5 combines with J gene TRBJ2-1; weak D call: TRBD2 (5 bases). The CDR3 is 14 amino acids. Germline CDR1 SGHKS, CDR2 YYEKEE (reference sequence). Trimming left V 3 bases short and J 9 bases short, with 16 bases between. CDR3 sequence reads: CASSSLTNFGEQFF. Written as DNA, the CDR3 is TGTGCCAGCAGCTCTTTGACTAATTTTGGTGAGCAGTTCTTC.

The chain carries TRBV10-3 and TRBJ2-2; 7 bases are a match to TRBD2. Trimming at V came to 0 bases and at J to 0 bases, leaving 1 base not matched to a gene. Germline-derived CDR1 and CDR2 are ENHRY and SYGVKD. This CDR3 region has 16 residues. In DNA form, the CDR3 reads TGTGCCATCAGTGAGTCGAGCGGGACGAACACCGGGGAGCTGTTTTTT. Translation gives CAISESSGTNTGELFF.

This clone was found a few times. The J gene is TRBJ1-2, the V gene TRBV5-1; 9 nucleotides agree with TRBD1. Looked up from germline, CDR1 is SGHRS and CDR2 is YFSETQ. There are 16 residues in the CDR3. V shed 4 bases, J shed 5 bases, and the junction held 12 bases outside the gene matches. The CDR3 coding sequence is TGCGCCAGCAGCCGGACCCCGGGACAGGGAGATTATGGCTACACCTTC. Protein: CASSRTPGQGDYGYTF. The variable domain in full, with the rest retrieved from reference TRBV5-1 and TRBJ1-2, is KAGVTQTPRYLIKTRGQQVTLSCSPISGHRSVSWYQQTPGQGLQFLFEYFSETQRNKGNFPGRFSGRQFSNSRSEMNVSTLELGDSALYLCASSRTPGQGDYGYTFGSGTRLTVV.

This chain joins TRBV3-1 (or the pseudogene TRBV3-2) and TRBJ1-2; D unresolved. This CDR3 region has 13 residues. CDR1 and CDR2 (germline): LGHDT, YNNKEL (reference sequence). Trimming shortened V by 2 bases and J by 4 bases, and 8 bases separated the two germline ends. The DNA for the CDR3 is TGTGCCAGCAGCCAACGTTCTCTCTATGGCTACACCTTC. Translating gives CASSQRSLYGYTF.

The genes are TRBV4-2 and TRBJ2-5; 10 bases are a match to TRBD2. This CDR3 contains 15 residues. V lost 5 bases to trimming and J lost 1 base; unmatched junction nucleotides: 4. The germline CDR1 and CDR2 sequences are LGHNA and YNFKEQ. The CDR3, as DNA: TGTGCCAGCAGCGTTACTAGCGGGGTCCAAGAGACCCAGTACTTC. This sequence encodes CASSVTSGVQETQYF.

This rearrangement joins TRBV21-1 to TRBJ2-1; the table assigns TRBD1, which was not confirmed against the DNA. TRBV21-1 is classified as a pseudogene. There are 15 residues in the CDR3. The CDR3 here is CASSRGTGSENEQFF. The CDR3 nucleotides read TGTGCCAGCAGCAGAGGGACAGGGTCAGAAAATGAGCAGTTCTTC.

The chain recombines TRBV5-4 with TRBJ2-5; 9 bases line up with TRBD1. The germline V gene has CDR1 SGHNT and CDR2 YYREEE (reference sequence). The CDR3 runs 13 residues. V was clipped by 5 bases and J by 5 bases; unmatched bases: 4. The chain's CDR3 is CASRPGQGETQYF. The CDR3 DNA reads as TGTGCCAGCAGGCCCGGACAGGGGGAGACCCAGTACTTC.

The J gene is TRBJ2-1, the V gene TRBV5-1; maybe TRBD2 (5 bases). Germline V gene data show CDR1 as SGHRS and CDR2 as YFSETQ. The germline V and J ends were trimmed by 0 bases and 9 bases, with 16 bases remaining between them. The CDR3 extends over 15 amino acids. As DNA, the CDR3 is TGCGCCAGCAGCTTGGTGGGAGACCTAACGGGTGAGCAGTTCTTC. Protein sequence: CASSLVGDLTGEQFF.

V is TRBV11-2 and J is TRBJ2-7; a weak D match, TRBD1 (5 bases). The V end lost 2 bases, the J end lost 4 bases, and 12 bases lay between the germline ends. Germline assignment: CDR1 SGHAT and CDR2 FQNNGV. The CDR3 extends over 14 amino acids. The DNA of the CDR3 is TGTGCCAGCAGCTTAAGGGGCCCACCTTACGAGCAGTACTTC. Translating it yields CASSLRGPPYEQYF.

This chain uses TRBV21-1 with TRBJ2-7; the table assigns TRBD1, which was not confirmed against the DNA. TRBV21-1 is annotated as a pseudogene. The CDR3 extends over 19 amino acids. CDR3 region: CASANWGRLNVLSSYEQYF. For the CDR3, the DNA is TGTGCCAGCGCCAATTGGGGCAGACTCAACGTTTTGAGCTCCTACGAGCAGTACTTC.

The rearrangement links TRBV4-3 to TRBJ1-2; weak D call: TRBD1 (6 bases). V was pared by 0 bases and J by 4 bases, with 12 bases between. The CDR3 consists of 15 residues. Germline CDR1 and CDR2: LGHNA and YSLEER. The chain's CDR3 is CASSQDLQDSYGYTF. The CDR3 nucleotides are TGCGCCAGCAGCCAAGATCTACAGGACAGCTATGGCTACACCTTC.

This rearrangement joins TRBV19 to TRBJ2-7; no definite D call. Trimming shortened V by 6 bases and J by 5 bases, and 8 bases separated the two germline ends. CDR1 LNHDA and CDR2 SQIVND come from the germline V gene (reference sequence). The CDR3 contains 11 residues. The CDR3 loop reads CASSSGNEQYF. CDR3 coding DNA: TGTGCCAGTAGCTCGGGTAACGAGCAGTACTTC.

The CDR3 nucleotides are TGCGCCAGCAGCGCTGGACAGGGGGCGATCGAGCAGTACTTC. Protein: CASSAGQGAIEQYF. The V call is TRBV5-1, the J call TRBJ2-7; 11 bases agree with TRBD1. Germline trimming cut 4 bases from V and 6 bases from J; bases unmatched to any gene: 6. Germline CDR1 is SGHRS and CDR2 is YFSETQ. This CDR3 region has 14 residues.

The J gene is TRBJ1-2, the V gene TRBV27; D unresolved. Trimming took 2 bases from V and 4 from J, leaving 8 bases between them. CDR3 length equals 13 residues. Germline CDR1 is MNHEY and CDR2 is SMNVEV (reference sequence). CDR3 sequence: CASSLTSSYGYTF. DNA for the CDR3: TGTGCCAGCAGTTTAACGTCGAGCTATGGCTACACCTTC.

The rearrangement joins TRBV19 to TRBJ2-7, with a possible D match to TRBD1 (6 bases). The V end lost 5 bases, the J end lost 2 bases, and 16 bases lay between the germline ends. Germline-derived CDR1 and CDR2 are LNHDA and SQIVND (reference sequence). The CDR3 length is 15 residues. The CDR3 region is CASSPSLNRAYEQYF. The CDR3 nucleotides are TGTGCCAGTAGTCCGTCTCTTAACAGGGCCTACGAGCAGTACTTC.

A word on this clone: Other DNA sequences in the same sample also yield this CDR3. The gene calls are TRBV19 and TRBJ1-1; D is uncertain. From germline, CDR1 is LNHDA and CDR2 SQIVND (reference sequence). The CDR3 is 13 amino acids. The V end lost 1 base, the J end lost 3 bases, and 6 bases lay between the germline ends. The CDR3 DNA reads TGTGCCAGTAGTATAGTAACGGACACTGAAGCTTTCTTT. Residues: CASSIVTDTEAFF.

The chain carries TRBV19 and TRBJ2-7; the match to TRBD2 covers 10 bases. The CDR3 covers 16 residues. In germline, CDR1 is LNHDA, CDR2 SQIVND (reference sequence). With 4 bases clipped from V and 4 bases from J, the junction kept 10 bases outside the gene matches. CDR3 sequence (DNA): TGTGCCAGTAGTACGTCTTCTAGCGGGAGTGGATACGAGCAGTACTTC. Its translation is CASSTSSSGSGYEQYF. Variable domain in full (rest from reference TRBV19 and TRBJ2-7): DGGITQSPKYLFRKEGQNVTLSCEQNLNHDAMYWYRQDPGQGLRLIYYSQIVNDFQKGDIAEGYSVSREKKESFPLTVTSAQKNPTAFYLCASSTSSSGSGYEQYFGPGTRLTVT.

This clone was picked up one time. The chain recombines TRBV6-6 with TRBJ2-2; 9 bases match TRBD1. There are 14 residues in the CDR3. CDR1 is MNHNY and CDR2 is SVGAGI in the germline V gene (reference sequence). V lost 6 bases, J lost 5 bases, and 4 bases stayed unmatched. CDR3 sequence (DNA): TGTGCCAGCAGCAACAGGGGGCTTACCGGGGAGCTGTTTTTT. Amino acids: CASSNRGLTGELFF.

This chain uses TRBV19 with TRBJ2-2; TRBD2 matches 10 bases. The CDR3 runs 15 residues. V lost 7 bases and J lost 8; bases outside the gene matches: 10. Per germline, CDR1 LNHDA and CDR2 SQIVND (reference sequence). CDR3 nucleotide sequence: TGTGCCAGTACTCCCGGGACTAGCGTATGGGGGGAGCTGTTTTTT. This sequence encodes CASTPGTSVWGELFF.

J is TRBJ1-5 and V is TRBV6-5; tentative D call: TRBD1 (6 bases). V lost 3 bases, J lost 6 bases, and 12 bases lay in between. Looked up from germline, CDR1 is MNHEY and CDR2 is SVGAGI. The CDR3 runs to 14 residues. CDR3 DNA sequence: TGTGCCAGCAGTTATCGGCGGGGGGCTCAGCCCCAGCATTTT. It translates to CASSYRRGAQPQHF.

This chain joins TRBV5-1 and TRBJ2-3, with D possibly matching TRBD1 (5 bases). Trimming took off 0 bases at V and 0 bases at J, with 8 bases between the two ends. The CDR3 runs to 15 residues. Germline CDR1 SGHRS, CDR2 YFSETQ. The CDR3 DNA follows: TGCGCCAGCAGCTTGGGGCAGGGTAGCACAGATACGCAGTATTTT. This encodes CASSLGQGSTDTQYF.

The chain has TRBV5-1 and TRBJ2-1; D may be TRBD2 (5 bases). The germline V gene encodes CDR1 SGHRS and CDR2 YFSETQ. The V gene lost 2 bases and the J gene lost 5 bases, with 14 bases spanning the gap. The CDR3 totals 15 residues. The chain's CDR3 is CASSFGISVDNEQFF. CDR3 DNA: TGCGCCAGCAGCTTTGGAATTAGCGTAGACAATGAGCAGTTCTTC.

This chain links TRBV6-5 with TRBJ2-7, with TRBD1 matching 8 bases. V was clipped by 6 bases and J by 4 bases; unmatched bases: 8. CDR1 is MNHEY, CDR2 SVGAGI, per germline. The CDR3 loop spans 14 amino acids. In DNA, the CDR3 is TGTGCCAGCAGAGGTACAGGGGGGTGGTACGAGCAGTACTTC. This codes for CASRGTGGWYEQYF.

V and J are TRBV29-1 and TRBJ1-5; D possibly corresponds to TRBD1 (5 bases). The CDR3 extends over 16 amino acids. CDR1 SQVTM and CDR2 ANQGSEA come from the germline V gene. With 0 bases removed from V and 5 bases from J, the gap between germline ends came to 17 bases. For the CDR3, the DNA is TGCAGCGTTGAAGAACCGCAGACAGCTAAAGATCAGCCCCAGCATTTT. This sequence encodes CSVEEPQTAKDQPQHF.

The table lists this clone with a count of one. The V gene is TRBV6-2 or TRBV6-3, the J gene TRBJ1-2; D possibly corresponds to TRBD1 (6 bases). This CDR3 is 16 amino acids long. V shed 0 bases and J shed 2 bases, with 13 bases lying between them. The germline CDR1 and CDR2 sequences are MNHEY and SVGEGT. In DNA form, the CDR3 reads TGTGCCAGCAGTTACTCGAAGCTTCAGGGGAACTATGGCTACACCTTC. It yields the protein CASSYSKLQGNYGYTF.